Each of the 9 T cell receptor beta chains below was sequenced from the same sample in a study of blood T cells in healthy people across ages. Then a second PCR, running roughly 7 to 11 cycles, was carried out with a sample-barcoded 5' primer and a J-beta primer mix. TCRdb used MiXCR to reprocess the 5' RACE reads, holding one entry per CDR3 protein. This sample has roughly 1,300,000 distinct CDR3 sequences, with almost 60% found just once. Sequencing was done on a sample of blood. The receptor set was obtained from a man aged 18 to 30 in good health.

The chain combines TRBV20-1 with TRBJ2-1; 10 nucleotides match TRBD2. The CDR3 totals 18 residues. J gave up 3 bases and V 6 bases, and 17 bases lay outside the gene matches. The V gene's germline CDR1 is DFQATT and CDR2 SNEGSKA (reference sequence). CDR3 nucleotides: TGCAGTGCAACAACCAGACGCTTAGCGGGAGGCCACTACAATGAGCAGTTCTTC. It codes for CSATTRRLAGGHYNEQFF.

The rearrangement uses TRBV6-5 and TRBJ2-4; no definite D call. CDR1 and CDR2 from the germline V gene are MNHEY and SVGAGI. V lost 10 bases, J lost 0 bases, and 10 bases lay in between. The CDR3 spans 13 residues. The CDR3 bases are TGTGCCAACTCTCCCCTAGCCAAAAACATTCAGTACTTC. Protein product: CANSPLAKNIQYF.

The gene calls are TRBV9 and TRBJ2-2, with D maybe TRBD2 (5 bases). Germline CDR1 SGDLS, CDR2 YYNGEE. The CDR3 totals 16 residues. V was pared by 2 bases and J by 0 bases, with 11 bases between. The CDR3 loop reads CASSVPRRTNTGELFF. The DNA of the CDR3 is TGTGCCAGCAGCGTGCCGCGGAGGACGAACACCGGGGAGCTGTTTTTT.

V and J are TRBV6-1 and TRBJ2-7; D gene unclear. The germline V and J ends were trimmed by 6 bases and 9 bases, with 12 bases remaining between them. The CDR3 totals 11 residues. From germline, CDR1 is MNHNS and CDR2 SASEGT. The CDR3 nucleotides read TGTGCCAGCAGGTCCCAGACGCGGCAGTACTTC. Translated: CASRSQTRQYF.

V gene TRBV27 combines with J gene TRBJ2-3; TRBD1 matches 7 bases. Unmatched junction bases numbered 17, after V lost 4 bases and J lost 4 bases. Germline V CDR1 and CDR2: MNHEY, SMNVEV (reference sequence). CDR3 length equals 18 residues. Here the CDR3 reads CASSSRPRVDRFPDTQYF. The CDR3 DNA is TGTGCCAGCAGTTCAAGGCCCCGGGTGGACAGGTTCCCAGATACGCAGTATTTT.

This sequence joins TRBV29-1 and TRBJ2-4; TRBD2 aligns across 13 bases. Germline values: CDR1 SQVTM, CDR2 ANQGSEA. V lost 0 bases and J lost 13; bases outside the gene matches: 12. The CDR3 has 16 amino acids. CDR3 protein: CSVEDGLAGVPYKQYF. The CDR3 nucleotides are TGCAGCGTTGAAGACGGACTAGCGGGGGTTCCCTACAAGCAGTACTTC.

V usage is TRBV29-1 and J usage is TRBJ2-4; weak D call: TRBD2 (5 bases). The end of the DNA fits TRBJ2-7 better, so the J call may be wrong. Germline V gene data show CDR1 as SQVTM and CDR2 as ANQGSEA. This CDR3 contains 13 residues. DNA of the CDR3: TGCAACGGAAGGGATAGGGAGTTGGGCGAGCAGTACTTC. Protein sequence: CNGRDRELGEQYF.

The chain joins TRBV27 to TRBJ1-1, with a possible D match to TRBD1 (6 bases). Germline V gene lookup returns CDR1 MNHEY and CDR2 SMNVEV (reference sequence). Trimming shortened V by 2 bases and J by 3 bases, and 13 bases separated the two germline ends. The CDR3 covers 15 residues. The CDR3 spells CASSLIVGADTEAFF. The CDR3 DNA reads as TGTGCCAGCAGTTTAATAGTGGGGGCGGACACTGAAGCTTTCTTT.

The rearrangement uses TRBV5-1 and TRBJ2-3; D is unresolved. This CDR3 region has 15 residues. V was pared by 2 bases and J by 1 base, with 11 bases between. CDR1 is SGHRS and CDR2 is YFSETQ in the germline V gene. In DNA, the CDR3 is TGCGCCAGCAGCTTTCAGGCGCCCGGCACAGATACGCAGTATTTT. Translating gives CASSFQAPGTDTQYF.